The 17 T cell receptor beta chains below come from one sample, sequenced in a study of blood T cell repertoires in COVID-19. Sequencing used immunoSEQ multiplex PCR; TCRdb keeps in-frame clones, though not all of them. This sample has a few hundred thousand clones; over 70% occur once, and the top ten carry around 3.2%. Source material: PBMCs or T cells enriched from blood (not recorded which). The receptor source for this set is a woman aged 40 to 50 who had been exposed to COVID-19.

The chain uses TRBV5-4 and TRBJ2-1, with D possibly being TRBD1 (5 bases). This CDR3 spans 16 amino acids. CDR1 SGHNT and CDR2 YYREEE come from the germline V gene (reference sequence). V shed 4 bases and J shed 5 bases, with 19 bases lying between them. CDR3 sequence: CASSPRRDRYNNEQFF. The CDR3 coding sequence is TGTGCCAGCAGCCCTAGGAGAGACAGATATAACAATGAGCAGTTCTTC.

The V call is TRBV3-1 (or the pseudogene TRBV3-2), the J call TRBJ2-5, with TRBD2 matching over 15 bases. Trimming took 4 bases from V and 5 from J; bases not matched to a gene: 8. The CDR3 contains 17 residues. Germline CDR1 reads LGHDT; CDR2 reads YNNKEL (reference sequence). The CDR3 region is CASSLRGLAGGLETQYF. As DNA, the CDR3 is TGTGCCAGCAGCCTAAGGGGACTAGCGGGGGGTTTGGAGACCCAGTACTTC.

The chain links TRBV5-1 to TRBJ1-1, with D unresolved. V was pared by 1 base and J by 0 bases, with 10 bases between. CDR1 is SGHRS, CDR2 YFSETQ, per germline. The CDR3 has 15 amino acids. The CDR3 nucleotides are TGCGCCAGCAGCTTGAGGGAGACGATGAACACTGAAGCTTTCTTT. As protein: CASSLRETMNTEAFF.

This rearrangement joins TRBV4-1 to TRBJ1-2, with 9 positions matching TRBD1. Germline trimming cut 4 bases from V and 8 bases from J; bases unmatched to any gene: 11. The length of the CDR3 is 15 residues. Germline CDR1 MGHRA, CDR2 YSYEKL. Here the CDR3 reads CASSLTEQGARGYTF. In DNA form, the CDR3 reads TGCGCCAGCAGCCTCACTGAACAGGGGGCTAGAGGCTACACCTTC.

This sequence joins TRBV5-4 and TRBJ1-5; D is ambiguous. Germline V gene data show CDR1 as SGHNT and CDR2 as YYREEE (reference sequence). This CDR3 comprises 15 residues. The V end lost 1 base, the J end lost 4 bases, and 12 bases lay between the germline ends. CDR3: CASSLTGSGNQPQHF. The CDR3 DNA sequence: TGTGCCAGCAGCTTGACCGGGAGCGGGAATCAGCCCCAGCATTTT.

This clone was seen just once. In DNA form, the CDR3 reads TGCGCCAGCAGTAGCGTAGCGGGCTTCCAAGAGACCCAGTACTTC. Its protein product is CASSSVAGFQETQYF. This rearrangement joins TRBV5-1 to TRBJ2-5; 7 nucleotides match TRBD2. The germline CDR1 and CDR2 sequences are SGHRS and YFSETQ. With 5 bases clipped from V and 1 base from J, the junction kept 8 bases outside the gene matches. The CDR3 length is 15 residues. The variable domain in full, completed from reference TRBV5-1 and TRBJ2-5, reads KAGVTQTPRYLIKTRGQQVTLSCSPISGHRSVSWYQQTPGQGLQFLFEYFSETQRNKGNFPGRFSGRQFSNSRSEMNVSTLELGDSALYLCASSSVAGFQETQYFGPGTRLLVL.

J is TRBJ2-3 and V is TRBV6-2 or TRBV6-3; TRBD1 matches 7 bases. CDR3 length equals 11 residues. Germline CDR1 MNHEY, CDR2 SVGEGT. Losses at the gene ends were 4 bases for V and 11 bases for J; bases not matched to a gene: 3. CDR3 sequence (DNA): TGTGCCAGCAGTTCCGGGACAGAGCAGTATTTT. It is translated as CASSSGTEQYF.

The chain combines TRBV6-5 with TRBJ2-2; possibly TRBD2 for D (5 bases). Trimming stripped 8 bases from V and 2 bases from J, with 9 bases between. The germline V gene has CDR1 MNHEY and CDR2 SVGAGI. CDR3 size: 13 residues. For the CDR3, the DNA is TGTGCCAGCGGGAGAGAAAACACCGGGGAGCTGTTTTTT. Protein sequence: CASGRENTGELFF.

This clone has just a few counts. The chain combines TRBV7-2 with TRBJ2-7; 9 nucleotides align to TRBD2. The V gene end was trimmed by 2 bases and the J gene end by 0 bases; junction bases not matched to a gene: 5. The CDR3 covers 16 residues. The germline V gene has CDR1 SGHTA and CDR2 FQGNSA. The CDR3 sequence is CASSLSSGGHSYEQYF. CDR3 in DNA: TGTGCCAGCAGCTTAAGTAGCGGGGGCCACTCCTACGAGCAGTACTTC. Full variable domain (remainder filled in from reference TRBV7-2 and TRBJ2-7): GAGVSQSPSNKVTEKGKDVELRCDPISGHTALYWYRQSLGQGLEFLIYFQGNSAPDKSGLPSDRFSAERTGGSVSTLTIQRTQQEDSAVYLCASSLSSGGHSYEQYFGPGTRLTVT.

The rearrangement links TRBV29-1 to TRBJ2-3; 10 nucleotides align to TRBD1. With 7 bases clipped from V and 4 bases from J, the junction kept 8 bases outside the gene matches. This CDR3 has 14 residues. From germline, CDR1 is SQVTM and CDR2 ANQGSEA. In DNA form, the CDR3 reads TGCAGCGCTAGACCCGGGACAGGGGCAGATACGCAGTATTTT. The encoded protein is CSARPGTGADTQYF.

V and J are TRBV19 and TRBJ2-1; D ambiguous. The germline V gene encodes CDR1 LNHDA and CDR2 SQIVND (reference sequence). V lost 3 bases and J 0 bases, leaving 9 bases between the germline ends. The CDR3 sequence is 15 residues long. CDR3 loop: CASSIVQSSYNEQFF. CDR3 nucleotides: TGTGCCAGTAGTATCGTACAGAGCTCCTACAATGAGCAGTTCTTC.

V and J are TRBV5-8 and TRBJ2-3; 7 bases fit TRBD2. From germline, CDR1 is SGHTS and CDR2 YDEGEE. The CDR3 runs to 13 residues. The trim removed 7 bases at V and 5 bases at J, leaving 7 bases unmatched. The CDR3 DNA reads as TGTGCCAGCCGACTAGCCCCACAAGATACGCAGTATTTT. Translation: CASRLAPQDTQYF.

The chain links TRBV28 to TRBJ1-2; 9 bases are shared with TRBD1. CDR3 length: 14 residues. CDR1 and CDR2 from the germline V gene are MDHEN and SYDVKM. The V segment lost 5 bases and the J segment 4 bases; nucleotides outside the gene matches: 5. The chain's CDR3 is CASSVMGQGYGYTF. In DNA, the CDR3 is TGTGCCAGCAGTGTGATGGGACAGGGCTATGGCTACACCTTC.

This rearrangement joins TRBV19 to TRBJ1-4; weak D call: TRBD1 (6 bases). CDR3 length: 14 residues. Trimming shortened V by 6 bases and J by 6 bases, and 14 bases separated the two germline ends. Germline-derived CDR1 and CDR2 are LNHDA and SQIVND (reference sequence). DNA for the CDR3: TGTGCCAGTAGCGAACAGGGTCCGGATGAAAAACTGTTTTTT. It translates to CASSEQGPDEKLFF. The full variable domain, in which reference TRBV19 and TRBJ1-4 provide the parts outside the CDR3, is DGGITQSPKYLFRKEGQNVTLSCEQNLNHDAMYWYRQDPGQGLRLIYYSQIVNDFQKGDIAEGYSVSREKKESFPLTVTSAQKNPTAFYLCASSEQGPDEKLFFGSGTQLSVL.

The V call is TRBV7-9, the J call TRBJ2-3; D is unclear. V lost 1 base and J 0 bases, leaving 11 bases between the germline ends. Germline V gene sequence: CDR1 SEHNR, CDR2 FQNEAQ (reference sequence). This CDR3 region has 16 residues. CDR3 sequence: CASSLDRVASTDTQYF. CDR3 sequence (DNA): TGTGCCAGCAGCTTAGATCGCGTCGCTAGCACAGATACGCAGTATTTT.

J is TRBJ1-5 and V is TRBV27; 8 nucleotides line up with TRBD1. CDR3 length: 14 residues. The V gene's germline CDR1 is MNHEY and CDR2 SMNVEV (reference sequence). J gave up 5 bases and V 2 bases, and 2 bases lay outside the gene matches. The CDR3 sequence is CASSLAQGDQPQHF. For the CDR3, the DNA is TGTGCCAGCAGTTTAGCACAGGGGGATCAGCCCCAGCATTTT.

This chain links TRBV28 with TRBJ2-7; the D gene is possibly TRBD2 (6 bases). The V end lost 2 bases, the J end lost 6 bases, and 11 bases lay between the germline ends. The CDR3 covers 13 residues. Germline CDR1 and CDR2: MDHEN and SYDVKM. CDR3 in DNA: TGTGCCAGCAGTTTAGATCGGGGGTCCGAGCAGTACTTC. Translated: CASSLDRGSEQYF.